These 21 T cell receptor beta chains were sequenced from one sample in a study of cytomegalovirus exposure and HLA in healthy donors (dated by TCRdb to about 2017). The library was made by the immunoSEQ multiplex PCR assay. For the multiplex PCR, a mixture combining 60 forward primers for TCR Vbeta segments and 13 reverse primers for TCR Jbeta segments was used. Drawn from immuneACCESS, this table holds only the in-frame rearrangements with V and J called that TCRdb kept. Clones are partly lost; checked studies trace under half to an unresolved V gene and leave the rest unexplained. Counted in this sample were about 100,000 clones; around three quarters of them appeared once. The top ten clonotypes cover roughly 4% of the sample. Sequencing used PBMCs. The receptors stem from a middle-aged man in good health and CMV-seronegative.

Concerning this clone itself: The junction does not match germline at one end; this may be a read error. The J gene is TRBJ1-2, the V gene TRBV6-1; TRBD1 agrees at 9 bases. CDR1 MNHNS and CDR2 SASEGT come from the germline V gene. The CDR3 is made up of 16 amino acids. The CDR3 region is CVSSERDRALNYGYTF. As DNA, the CDR3 is TGTGTCAGCAGTGAAAGGGACAGGGCGCTTAACTATGGCTACACCTTC.

This rearrangement joins TRBV14 to TRBJ1-2; D is unresolved. CDR3 length equals 13 residues. Trimming left V 0 bases short and J 8 bases short, with 10 bases between. Germline V gene lookup returns CDR1 SGHDN and CDR2 FVKESK. The CDR3 here is CASSQDGRFGYTF. For the CDR3, the DNA is TGTGCCAGCAGCCAAGACGGGAGATTCGGCTACACCTTC.

The CDR3 region is CASNKDRNTGELFF. CDR3 in DNA: TGTGCCAGCAACAAGGACAGGAACACCGGGGAGCTGTTTTTT. The chain has TRBV11-2 and TRBJ2-2, with TRBD1 as a possible D gene (6 bases). The ends were cut back, 7 bases at V and 1 base at J, with 10 bases in the middle. The CDR3 is 14 residues long. Germline CDR1 reads SGHAT; CDR2 reads FQNNGV.

The chain links TRBV6-5 to TRBJ2-5; D is uncertain. Trimming left V 4 bases short and J 1 base short, with 7 bases between. CDR1 and CDR2 from the germline V gene are MNHEY and SVGAGI. The CDR3 spans 13 residues. CDR3 bases: TGTGCCAGCAGTTTGCGGATCCAAGAGACCCAGTACTTC. Protein sequence: CASSLRIQETQYF.

V is TRBV7-8 and J is TRBJ1-4; a weak D match, TRBD1 (6 bases). The ends were cut back, 1 base at V and 8 bases at J, with 17 bases in the middle. The CDR3 has 16 amino acids. Looked up from germline, CDR1 is SGHVS and CDR2 is FQNEAQ. The CDR3 DNA is TGTGCCAGCAGCTTAGAATTTTCAGGGGTTGGAGAAAAACTGTTTTTT. This translates into CASSLEFSGVGEKLFF. The complete variable domain, with remaining parts taken from reference TRBV7-8 and TRBJ1-4, reads GAGVSQSPRYKVAKRGQDVALRCDPISGHVSLFWYQQALGQGPEFLTYFQNEAQLDKSGLPSDRFFAERPEGSVSTLKIQRTQQEDSAVYLCASSLEFSGVGEKLFFGSGTQLSVL.

V and J are TRBV30 and TRBJ1-1; 10 nucleotides line up with TRBD1. Germline CDR1 reads GTSNPN; CDR2 reads SVGIG (reference sequence). The CDR3 is 14 residues long. With 2 bases clipped from V and 5 bases from J, the junction kept 5 bases outside the gene matches. As DNA, the CDR3 is TGTGCCTGGAGTCGACAGGGGGCCGGGACTGAAGCTTTCTTT. Protein product: CAWSRQGAGTEAFF. The full variable domain, completed using reference TRBV30 and TRBJ1-1, is SQTIHQWPATLVQPVGSPLSLECTVEGTSNPNLYWYRQAAGRGLQLLFYSVGIGQISSEVPQNLSASRPQDRQFILSSKKLLLSDSGFYLCAWSRQGAGTEAFFGQGTRLTVV.

The chain carries TRBV21-1 and TRBJ2-5; the table calls TRBD2, which could not be checked here. TRBV21-1 is designated a pseudogene. The CDR3 sequence is 21 residues long. CDR3 nucleotide sequence: TGTGCCAGCAGCAAAGAGGGGGGACTAGCGGGGGAAAATGAAGCCGGAGAGACCCAGTACTTC. Protein sequence: CASSKEGGLAGENEAGETQYF.

The chain combines TRBV4-2 with TRBJ1-1; D perhaps matches TRBD1 (5 bases). Looked up from germline, CDR1 is LGHNA and CDR2 is YNFKEQ. Trimming pared 5 bases from V and 4 bases from J, leaving 26 bases between. The CDR3 consists of 18 residues. The CDR3 reads CASSRLSRDSQPGTEAFF. DNA of the CDR3: TGTGCCAGCAGCAGATTATCCCGGGACTCACAACCCGGCACTGAAGCTTTCTTT.

The chain couples TRBV19 to TRBJ1-5, with 7 nucleotides matching TRBD1. The CDR3 totals 16 residues. Trimming at V came to 4 bases and at J to 0 bases, leaving 6 bases not matched to a gene. Germline CDR1 reads LNHDA; CDR2 reads SQIVND (reference sequence). CDR3 sequence reads: CASSSGTVYSNQPQHF. The DNA for the CDR3 is TGTGCCAGTAGTAGCGGGACAGTCTATAGCAATCAGCCCCAGCATTTT.

The chain couples TRBV7-2 to TRBJ2-2, with 8 bases matching TRBD2. From germline, CDR1 is SGHTA and CDR2 FQGNSA. The CDR3 length is 15 residues. Trimming removed 6 bases from V and 0 bases from J; junction bases left unmatched: 3. The CDR3 sequence: CASSPGGANTGELFF. CDR3 DNA: TGTGCCAGCAGTCCGGGGGGGGCGAACACCGGGGAGCTGTTTTTT.

This clone occurred once. The chain recombines TRBV6-1 with TRBJ1-2; TRBD1 might be the D (6 bases). Germline CDR1 reads MNHNS; CDR2 reads SASEGT. This CDR3 comprises 15 residues. Between the trimmed V and J ends, which lost 2 bases and 4 bases, there was a span of 14 bases. Here the CDR3 DNA reads TGTGCCAGCAGTGAACACAGGGAAGGGTTCTATGGCTACACCTTC. It yields the protein CASSEHREGFYGYTF.

V usage is TRBV11-2 and J usage is TRBJ2-3, with 12 bases lining up with TRBD1. After removal of 3 bases from V and 6 bases from J, the junction contained 4 bases not matched to a gene. The CDR3 length is 15 residues. The V gene's germline CDR1 is SGHAT and CDR2 FQNNGV. In DNA form, the CDR3 reads TGTGCCAGCAGCTTTGGGACAGGGGGCTGGGATACGCAGTATTTT. Translation gives CASSFGTGGWDTQYF.

J is TRBJ1-2 and V is TRBV27; 7 bases are shared with TRBD1. The CDR3 is 16 residues long. Germline trimming cut 5 bases from V and 7 bases from J; bases unmatched to any gene: 16. Germline CDR1 reads MNHEY; CDR2 reads SMNVEV (reference sequence). DNA of the CDR3: TGTGCCAGCAGTAAAAACAGGGGCCGAACCGGTGGTGGCTACACCTTC. Amino acids: CASSKNRGRTGGGYTF.

This chain uses TRBV6-4 with TRBJ2-1; maybe TRBD1 (6 bases). Trimming left V 8 bases short and J 7 bases short, with 15 bases between. Germline V gene data show CDR1 as MRHNA and CDR2 as SNTAGT. The CDR3 is made up of 13 amino acids. The CDR3 DNA reads as TGTGCCAGCTCCTGGGGGCCAGAGAATGAGCAGTTCTTC. Protein: CASSWGPENEQFF.

The CDR3 reads CAFSSRTGVIRSNQPQHF. The CDR3 bases are TGTGCCTTCTCGTCGCGGACAGGGGTCATCCGTAGCAATCAGCCCCAGCATTTT. The chain uses TRBV30 and TRBJ1-5, with TRBD1 matching 9 bases. There are 18 residues in the CDR3. The germline V gene has CDR1 GTSNPN and CDR2 SVGIG (reference sequence). After removal of 7 bases from V and 0 bases from J, the junction contained 16 bases not matched to a gene.

V usage is TRBV6-5 and J usage is TRBJ2-2, with D perhaps matching TRBD1 (5 bases). The germline gives CDR1 MNHEY, CDR2 SVGAGI. The CDR3 runs to 12 residues. V lost 10 bases and J lost 4, with 10 bases in between. The CDR3 DNA is TGTGCCACTAGGACACTCACCGGGGAGCTGTTTTTT. Its translation is CATRTLTGELFF.

The chain combines TRBV5-1 with TRBJ1-1; D unresolved. In germline, CDR1 is SGHRS, CDR2 YFSETQ. Trimming took 0 bases from V and 1 from J, leaving 7 bases between them. CDR3 length: 14 residues. The CDR3 DNA sequence: TGCGCCAGCAGCTTGGGGGGAGCGAACACTGAAGCTTTCTTT. Translated: CASSLGGANTEAFF.

In this sample, this clone turned up once. This rearrangement joins TRBV5-1 to TRBJ2-5, with TRBD1 matching 9 bases. This CDR3 comprises 15 residues. In germline, CDR1 is SGHRS, CDR2 YFSETQ. The J segment lost 5 bases and the V segment lost 4 bases, leaving 9 bases of the junction unmatched. The CDR3 spells CASSVPGQGAETQYF. The CDR3 coding sequence is TGCGCCAGCAGCGTCCCGGGACAGGGAGCGGAGACCCAGTACTTC. Based on the CDR3 plus reference TRBV5-1 and TRBJ2-5, the full variable domain is KAGVTQTPRYLIKTRGQQVTLSCSPISGHRSVSWYQQTPGQGLQFLFEYFSETQRNKGNFPGRFSGRQFSNSRSEMNVSTLELGDSALYLCASSVPGQGAETQYFGPGTRLLVL.

The chain employs TRBV2 and TRBJ2-2; 9 bases are shared with TRBD1. V lost 6 bases to trimming and J lost 6 bases; unmatched junction nucleotides: 5. The CDR3 sequence is 14 residues long. CDR1 and CDR2 (germline): SNHLY, FYNNEI. The CDR3 sequence is CASRRTGVAGELFF. The CDR3 DNA is TGTGCCAGCAGAAGGACAGGGGTAGCCGGGGAGCTGTTTTTT.

The chain recombines TRBV6-5 with TRBJ1-2; no clear D gene. This CDR3 contains 15 residues. The germline V gene has CDR1 MNHEY and CDR2 SVGAGI. V was trimmed by 5 bases and J by 9 bases, leaving 22 bases between them. The CDR3 spells CASSPFQSASGSYTF. The CDR3, as DNA: TGTGCCAGCAGTCCATTCCAGTCGGCTTCGGGAAGCTACACCTTC.

The chain couples TRBV7-9 to TRBJ1-1; D perhaps matches TRBD1 (6 bases). Germline loops: CDR1 SEHNR, CDR2 FQNEAQ (reference sequence). Trimming removed 2 bases from V and 2 bases from J, with 12 bases in between. The CDR3 has 15 residues. CDR3 in amino acids: CASSLLIQGNTEAFF. The CDR3 region has the DNA TGTGCCAGCAGCTTATTGATACAGGGCAACACTGAAGCTTTCTTT. Full variable domain (rest looked up from reference TRBV7-9 and TRBJ1-1): DTGVSQNPRHKITKRGQNVTFRCDPISEHNRLYWYRQTLGQGPEFLTYFQNEAQLEKSRLLSDRFSAERPKGSFSTLEIQRTEQGDSAMYLCASSLLIQGNTEAFFGQGTRLTVV.